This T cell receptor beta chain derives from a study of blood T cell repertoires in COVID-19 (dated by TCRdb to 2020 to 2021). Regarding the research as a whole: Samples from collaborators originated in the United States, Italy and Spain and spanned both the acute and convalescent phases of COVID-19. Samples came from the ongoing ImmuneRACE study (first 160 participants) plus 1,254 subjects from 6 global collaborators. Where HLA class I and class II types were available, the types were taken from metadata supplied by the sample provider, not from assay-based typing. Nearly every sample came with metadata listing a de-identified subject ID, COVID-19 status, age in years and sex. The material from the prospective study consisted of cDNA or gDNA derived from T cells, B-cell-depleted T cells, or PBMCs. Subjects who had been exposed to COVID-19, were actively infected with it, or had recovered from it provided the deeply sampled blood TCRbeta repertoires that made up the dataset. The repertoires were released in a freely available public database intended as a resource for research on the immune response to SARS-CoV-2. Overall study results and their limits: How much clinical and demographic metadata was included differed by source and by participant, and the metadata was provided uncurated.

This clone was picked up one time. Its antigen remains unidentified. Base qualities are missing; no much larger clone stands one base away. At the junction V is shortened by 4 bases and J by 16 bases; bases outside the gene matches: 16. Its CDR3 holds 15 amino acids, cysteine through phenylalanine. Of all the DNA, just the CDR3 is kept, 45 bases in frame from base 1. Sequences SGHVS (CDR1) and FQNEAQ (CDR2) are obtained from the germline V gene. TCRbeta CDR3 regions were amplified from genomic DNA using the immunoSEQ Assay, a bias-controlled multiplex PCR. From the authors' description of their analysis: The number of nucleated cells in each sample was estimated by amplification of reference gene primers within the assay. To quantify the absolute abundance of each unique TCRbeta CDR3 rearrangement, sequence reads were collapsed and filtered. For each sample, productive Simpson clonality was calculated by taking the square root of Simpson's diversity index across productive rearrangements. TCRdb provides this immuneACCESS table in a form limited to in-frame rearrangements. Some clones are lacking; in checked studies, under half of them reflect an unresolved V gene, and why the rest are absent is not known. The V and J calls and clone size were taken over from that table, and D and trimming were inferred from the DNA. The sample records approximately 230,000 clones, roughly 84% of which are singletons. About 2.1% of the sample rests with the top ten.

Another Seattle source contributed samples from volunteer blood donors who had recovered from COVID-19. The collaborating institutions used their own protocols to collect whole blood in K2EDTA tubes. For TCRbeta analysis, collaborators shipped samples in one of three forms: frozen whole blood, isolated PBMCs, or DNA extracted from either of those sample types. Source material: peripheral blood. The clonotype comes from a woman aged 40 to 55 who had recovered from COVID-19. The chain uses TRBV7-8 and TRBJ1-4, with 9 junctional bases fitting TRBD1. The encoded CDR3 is CASSSPGTGTTKAFF. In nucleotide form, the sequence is TGTGCCAGCAGCTCACCGGGGACAGGGACCACTAAGGCGTTTTTT.